A single TCR beta chain is shown here with its context. V lost 3 bases to trimming and J lost 4 bases, with 7 bases between them. Germline CDR1 and CDR2: MRHNA and SNTAGT. This CDR3 contains 13 residues. During its preparation, the TCRbeta library received unique molecular identifiers. Using its own MiXCR run on the PCR reads, TCRdb lists one record per CDR3 protein. The repertoire holds about 110,000 distinct CDR3 sequences, about a tenth seen once, with more than 7% in the top ten. This sample was included in a study of T-cell reconstitution after alpha-beta-depleted transplantation in children. This specimen consisted of PBMCs from the stem cell graft donor, obtained from the stem cell graft. This chain connects TRBV6-4 to TRBJ2-1; unclear D gene. This sequence originates from a human donor who donated a stem cell graft to a child with acute lymphoblastic leukemia. CDR3 in DNA: TGTGCCAGCAGTGATTACTTTTACAATGAGCAGTTCTTC. Its translation is CASSDYFYNEQFF.